This T cell receptor (beta chain) was recorded in a study of CXCR3-negative and CXCR3-positive naive CD8 T cells. Study observations and caveats: Comparison of naive cells showed more hydrophobic TRB CDR3s in CXCR3-positive than in CXCR3-negative naive cells.

The CDR3 totals 12 residues. CDR1 and CDR2 from the germline V gene are MDHEN and SYDVKM. By phenotype, naive CD8+ T cells were CD45RO-CCR7+CD27+CD95-. Libraries were UMI-labeled 5' RACE TRB cDNA. With the 5' RACE reads reprocessed, TCRdb shows one record per CDR3 protein and no DNA. The sample totals thousands of distinct CDR3 sequences. This clonotype shows up as medium-sized by frequency. The antigen is unknown. The sequence came from a human donor in good health. Some clones in this sample may be carry-over from other donors' samples. The sample consisted of naive CXCR3+ CD8+ T cells from blood. As for subset: CD45RO-CCR7+CD27+CD95- naive CD8+ T cells expressing CXCR3 (TNR3+). The chain employs TRBV28 and TRBJ1-1. This CDR3 is CASSLGNTEAFF. The full variable domain, in which reference TRBV28 and TRBJ1-1 provide the parts outside the CDR3, is DVKVTQSSRYLVKRTGEKVFLECVQDMDHENMFWYRQDPGLGLRLIYFSYDVKMKEKGDIPEGYSVSREKKERFSLILESASTNQTSMYLCASSLGNTEAFFGQGTRLTVV.